This TCR beta chain is drawn from a study of Graves' ophthalmopathy and Graves' hyperthyroidism. Patients in the hyperthyroidism group, adults aged 18 to 65, were newly diagnosed, under 2 months' duration. Germline-derived CDR1 and CDR2 are MNHEY and SVGAGI. V was clipped by 2 bases and J by 6 bases, with 11 bases between them. There are 14 residues in the CDR3. Amplified TCR beta CDR3 regions were obtained using RNA transcripts as template. HTBI-primed RT-PCR formed the first round, and a multiplex PCR formed the second. Each CDR3 protein is one row after TCRdb ran MiXCR on the multiplex PCR reads. In the table there are over 500,000 distinct CDR3 sequences, 22% of which are singletons.

Material: peripheral blood. This clonotype was sampled from a woman aged 18-30 years with stable Graves' hyperthyroidism. Some clones in this sample may be carry-over from other donors' samples. The V and J genes are TRBV6-5 and TRBJ1-5; D is ambiguous. CDR3 DNA: TGTGCCAGCAGTTACGACGATAAAGCTCAGCCCCAGCATTTT. Its protein product is CASSYDDKAQPQHF.